This is a list of T cell receptor beta chains from one sample in a study of shared clonotypes between healthy human individuals. Here immunoSEQ multiplex PCR was the method, and the copy in TCRdb shows in-frame clones only, minus some. The sample records roughly 2.6 million clones, around nine tenths being singletons. Material: naive CD4+ T cells sorted from blood. These receptors were obtained from a man aged 18 to 29 in good health. The CDR3 runs from the conserved cysteine through the conserved F or W. The order of the fields is D gene, clone size, V gene, J gene, CDR3 protein, CDR3 DNA. A D gene is named only where the DNA matches it firmly. Clone size is given for some rows only: seen once, a few or many times, or a class if the clone is expanded.

D: .; size: .; V: TRBV27; J: TRBJ1-2; CDR3: CASSPGEGDYGYTF; DNA: TGTGCCAGCAGTCCGGGAGAAGGAGACTATGGCTACACCTTC
D: .; size: once; V: TRBV5-5; J: TRBJ2-7; CDR3: CASSSSGTLYEQYF; DNA: TGTGCCAGCAGCTCCTCCGGGACTTTATACGAGCAGTACTTC
D: TRBD1; size: .; V: TRBV28; J: TRBJ1-5; CDR3: CASRNRDRGLQPQHF; DNA: TGTGCCAGCAGAAACCGGGACAGGGGGCTTCAGCCCCAGCATTTT
D: TRBD1; size: .; V: TRBV2; J: TRBJ1-4; CDR3: CASSAGGASVNEKLFF; DNA: TGTGCCAGCAGCGCAGGGGGCGCCTCGGTTAATGAAAAACTGTTTTTT
D: TRBD2; size: .; V: TRBV10-3; J: TRBJ2-1; CDR3: CAISELLGSGSNEQFF; DNA: TGTGCCATCAGTGAGCTCCTTGGTAGCGGGAGCAATGAGCAGTTCTTC
D: TRBD2; size: .; V: TRBV5-6; J: TRBJ2-7; CDR3: CASSLGSLAGGYEQYF; DNA: TGTGCCAGCAGCTTGGGATCACTAGCGGGAGGATATGAGCAGTACTTC
D: .; size: few; V: TRBV27; J: TRBJ1-6; CDR3: CASSSDQTYNSPLHF; DNA: TGTGCCAGCAGCTCGGATCAAACCTATAATTCACCCCTCCACTTT
D: .; size: .; V: TRBV7-2; J: TRBJ1-2; CDR3: CASSLEGGGYTF; DNA: TGTGCCAGCAGCTTAGAGGGGGGTGGCTACACCTTC
D: .; size: .; V: TRBV27; J: TRBJ1-1; CDR3: CASSPVRGKDTEAFF; DNA: TGTGCCAGCAGCCCCGTCAGAGGTAAGGACACTGAAGCTTTCTTT
D: .; size: .; V: TRBV14; J: TRBJ1-4; CDR3: CASSLTSPGSLFF; DNA: TGTGCCAGCAGCCTTACCAGCCCGGGCTCCCTGTTTTTT
D: TRBD1; size: .; V: TRBV5-4; J: TRBJ1-2; CDR3: CASSLRQGRNYGYTF; DNA: TGTGCCAGCAGCCTACGACAGGGGCGCAACTATGGCTACACCTTC
D: .; size: .; V: TRBV6-4; J: TRBJ2-7; CDR3: CASRLSPGRGHEQYF; DNA: TGTGCCAGCAGGTTGAGTCCGGGTCGAGGCCACGAGCAGTACTTC
D: .; size: once; V: TRBV6-1; J: TRBJ2-3; CDR3: CASSRTDTQYF; DNA: TGTGCCAGCAGCCGAACAGATACGCAGTATTTT
D: TRBD1; size: .; V: TRBV7-9; J: TRBJ1-2; CDR3: CASSLVRTGGDLGTF; DNA: TGTGCCAGCAGCTTAGTACGGACAGGAGGGGACTTGGGGACCTTC